This is a list of T cell receptor beta chains from one sample in a study of shared clonotypes between healthy human individuals. The table came from immunoSEQ multiplex PCR; TCRdb's copy has only in-frame clones and leaves some out. The table lists some 470,000 clones, around 80% of them singletons. Sequenced: PBMCs. The origin of the receptors is a woman in her thirties or forties in good health. Some clones in this sample may be carry-over from other donors' samples. Each CDR3 is given with its conserved first and last residue. The D gene is left open where the match is weak. Where a row states a size, it is once, few, many or the class of an expanded clone; other rows omit it.

v_gene	j_gene	abundance	d_gene	CDR3aa	CDR3nt
TRBV15	TRBJ2-7	-	TRBD2	CATSREGGSSYEQYF	TGTGCCACCAGCAGAGAAGGCGGGAGCTCCTACGAGCAGTACTTC
TRBV28	TRBJ1-1	-	TRBD1	CASSPDRAITEAFF	TGTGCCAGCAGTCCGGACAGGGCAATCACTGAAGCTTTCTTT
TRBV18	TRBJ2-5	-	TRBD2	CASSPSRLAGVGETQYF	TGTGCCAGCTCACCCTCCCGGCTAGCGGGAGTAGGAGAGACCCAGTACTTC
TRBV5-4	TRBJ2-3	once	-	CASSLDRPDTQYF	TGTGCCAGCAGCCTGGACAGACCAGATACGCAGTATTTT
TRBV6-1	TRBJ1-5	-	-	CASSDIQPQHF	TGTGCCAGCAGTGATATCCAGCCCCAGCATTTT
TRBV5-1	TRBJ2-7	-	-	CASSLGPFGSSYEQYF	TGCGCCAGCAGCTTGGGACCCTTCGGCAGCTCCTACGAGCAGTACTTC
TRBV27	TRBJ2-2	-	-	CASTPAEARELFF	TGTGCCAGCACCCCGGCGGAGGCCAGGGAGCTGTTTTTT
TRBV5-6	TRBJ2-1	-	-	CASSLRTVNEQFF	TGTGCCAGCAGCTTGCGAACAGTGAATGAGCAGTTCTTC
TRBV15	TRBJ2-5	-	TRBD1	CATSRDRQGGQETQYF	TGTGCCACCAGCAGAGATCGACAGGGGGGCCAAGAGACCCAGTACTTC
TRBV5-8	TRBJ2-7	-	-	CASSFVGSYEQYF	TGTGCCAGCAGCTTCGTTGGCTCCTACGAGCAGTACTTC
TRBV5-5	TRBJ2-1	-	-	CASSLAVASSYNEQFF	TGTGCCAGCAGCTTGGCAGTGGCCAGCTCCTACAATGAGCAGTTCTTC
TRBV6-1	TRBJ1-1	once	-	CASSDTHMAEAFF	TGTGCCAGCAGTGACACTCACATGGCTGAAGCTTTCTTT
TRBV30	TRBJ1-1	-	-	CARSVRGINTEAFF	TGTGCCCGGAGCGTGAGAGGGATAAACACTGAAGCTTTCTTT
TRBV28	TRBJ2-2	-	TRBD1	CASSLPPGQYLTGELFF	TGTGCCAGCAGCCTCCCTCCGGGACAGTATCTCACCGGGGAGCTGTTTTTT
TRBV5-1	TRBJ2-5	-	TRBD1	CASSTGGRKTQYF	TGCGCCAGCTCTACAGGGGGTCGGAAGACCCAGTACTTC
TRBV2	TRBJ1-5	many	-	CASSEPMGARNQPQHF	TGTGCCAGCAGTGAACCCATGGGGGCGCGTAATCAGCCCCAGCATTTT